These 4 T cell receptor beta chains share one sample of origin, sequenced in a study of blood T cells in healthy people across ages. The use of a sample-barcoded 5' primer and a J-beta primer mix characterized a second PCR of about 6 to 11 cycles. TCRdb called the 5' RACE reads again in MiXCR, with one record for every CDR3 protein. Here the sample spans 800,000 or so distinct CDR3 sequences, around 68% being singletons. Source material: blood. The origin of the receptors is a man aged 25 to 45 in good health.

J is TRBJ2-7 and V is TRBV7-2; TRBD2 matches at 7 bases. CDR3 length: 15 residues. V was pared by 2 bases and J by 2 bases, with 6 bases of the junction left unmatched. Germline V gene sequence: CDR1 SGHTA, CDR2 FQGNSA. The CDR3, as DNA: TGTGCCAGCAGCTTACACGGGGGAGGGGCCTACGAGCAGTACTTC. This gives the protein CASSLHGGGAYEQYF.

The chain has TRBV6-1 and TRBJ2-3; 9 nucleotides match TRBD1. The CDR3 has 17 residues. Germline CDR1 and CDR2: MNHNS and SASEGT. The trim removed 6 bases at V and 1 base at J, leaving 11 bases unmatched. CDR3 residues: CASRGGTGLLRTDTQYF. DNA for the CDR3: TGTGCCAGCAGGGGAGGGACAGGGCTTTTGCGCACAGATACGCAGTATTTT.

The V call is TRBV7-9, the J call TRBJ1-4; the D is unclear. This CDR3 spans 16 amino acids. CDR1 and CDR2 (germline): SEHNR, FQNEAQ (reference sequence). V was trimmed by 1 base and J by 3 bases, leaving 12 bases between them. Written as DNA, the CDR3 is TGTGCCAGCAGCTTAGAGGGAGGAGGTGCTAATGAAAAACTGTTTTTT. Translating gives CASSLEGGGANEKLFF.

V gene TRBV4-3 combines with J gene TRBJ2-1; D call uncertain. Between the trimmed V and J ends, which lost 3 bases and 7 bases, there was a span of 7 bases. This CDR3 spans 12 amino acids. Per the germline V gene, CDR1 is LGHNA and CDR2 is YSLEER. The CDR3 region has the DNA TGCGCCAGCAGCCACGAGGTGAATGAGCAGTTCTTC. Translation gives CASSHEVNEQFF.